Listed here are 30 T cell receptor beta chains from one sample, sequenced in a study of control samples from healthy donors and cancer patients. Data came from immunoSEQ multiplex PCR; TCRdb stores just in-frame clones and leaves some out. The data show about 160,000 clones, with 85% to 90% seen just once and approximately 12% held by the top ten. Sequencing used blood. The source of these receptors is a man aged 25-40 years in good health.

The chain has TRBV28 and TRBJ1-5; maybe TRBD1 (5 bases). The germline V gene encodes CDR1 MDHEN and CDR2 SYDVKM. Deletions cut 5 bases from V and 5 bases from J, with 10 bases between. This CDR3 is built from 13 residues. CDR3 protein: CASSQRGDQPQHF. For the CDR3, the DNA is TGTGCCAGCAGTCAGAGGGGAGATCAGCCCCAGCATTTT.

The chain uses TRBV6-5 and TRBJ2-1; 8 nucleotides align to TRBD1. The CDR3 is made up of 15 amino acids. V shed 6 bases and J 6 bases; nucleotides not matched to a gene: 10. CDR1 is MNHEY, CDR2 SVGAGI, per germline. CDR3 loop: CASSIGQGSSNEQFF. The DNA for the CDR3 is TGTGCCAGCAGCATCGGACAGGGCAGTAGCAATGAGCAGTTCTTC.

V and J are TRBV27 and TRBJ2-2, with D perhaps TRBD1 or TRBD2 (5 bases each). Trimming cost V 10 bases and J 4 bases, with 19 bases left between them. Germline V lookup: CDR1 MNHEY, CDR2 SMNVEV (reference sequence). This CDR3 is 15 amino acids long. The CDR3 protein is CANIPSRGLTGELFF. The CDR3 nucleotides are TGTGCCAATATCCCTTCCCGGGGCCTCACCGGGGAGCTGTTTTTT.

The rearrangement joins TRBV6-6 to TRBJ1-5; D is uncertain. Germline CDR1 and CDR2: MNHNY and SVGAGI (reference sequence). The CDR3 is made up of 14 amino acids. Trimming took 0 bases from V and 6 from J, leaving 9 bases between them. The CDR3 region is CASSYSNKGQPQHF. The CDR3 bases are TGTGCCAGCAGTTACTCTAATAAGGGTCAGCCCCAGCATTTT.

The chain recombines TRBV7-9 with TRBJ1-2; D is possibly TRBD1 (5 bases). CDR1 and CDR2 from the germline V gene are SEHNR and FQNEAQ (reference sequence). The length of the CDR3 is 12 residues. The V end lost 2 bases, the J end lost 6 bases, and 7 bases lay between the germline ends. The CDR3 spells CASSLSGDGYTF. The CDR3 DNA is TGTGCCAGCAGCTTATCGGGGGATGGCTACACCTTC.

The rearrangement joins TRBV28 to TRBJ2-3, with 12 positions matching TRBD2. The CDR3 loop spans 16 amino acids. Germline V CDR1 and CDR2: MDHEN, SYDVKM. V gave up 6 bases and J gave up 6 bases; unmatched junction bases: 10. The CDR3: CASSMTSGSLLDTQYF. The CDR3 coding sequence is TGTGCCAGCAGCATGACTAGCGGGAGTCTATTGGATACGCAGTATTTT.

The chain carries TRBV6-6 and TRBJ1-1, with D tentatively TRBD1 (5 bases). V dropped 7 bases and J dropped 5 bases, with 17 bases sitting between them. Germline CDR1 is MNHNY and CDR2 is SVGAGI (reference sequence). The CDR3 spans 14 residues. The CDR3 spells CASTYGRGGTEAFF. The DNA of the CDR3 is TGTGCCAGCACCTACGGGAGGGGTGGAACTGAAGCTTTCTTT.

The J gene is TRBJ2-7, the V gene TRBV4-3, with a tentative D call TRBD2 (7 bases). Trimming removed 0 bases from V and 4 bases from J, with 13 bases in between. This CDR3 spans 15 amino acids. The germline V gene has CDR1 LGHNA and CDR2 YSLEER. The CDR3 bases are TGCGCCAGCAGCCAAGATCAGGGGACTATTTACGAGCAGTACTTC. As protein: CASSQDQGTIYEQYF.

The chain joins TRBV9 to TRBJ2-3; no clear D gene. Germline V gene data show CDR1 as SGDLS and CDR2 as YYNGEE. The CDR3 length is 11 residues. The V end was cut by 0 bases, the J end by 6 bases, with 2 bases between. The CDR3 coding sequence is TGTGCCAGCAGCGTAGGTGATACGCAGTATTTT. Translation gives CASSVGDTQYF.

The rearrangement uses TRBV6-4 and TRBJ2-2, with 10 bases lining up with TRBD2. In germline, CDR1 is MRHNA, CDR2 SNTAGT. The J segment lost 6 bases and the V segment lost 0 bases, leaving 1 base of the junction unmatched. The CDR3 loop spans 15 amino acids. The CDR3 is CASSDSAGGPGELFF. For the CDR3, the DNA is TGTGCCAGCAGTGACTCAGCGGGAGGGCCCGGGGAGCTGTTTTTT.

V gene TRBV16 combines with J gene TRBJ1-5; the D is unclear. The germline CDR1 and CDR2 sequences are KGHSY and FQNENV. The V end lost 3 bases, the J end lost 0 bases, and 6 bases lay between the germline ends. The CDR3 consists of 14 residues. The CDR3 DNA follows: TGTGCCAGCAGCCAGGGCAATAGCAATCAGCCCCAGCATTTT. This translates into CASSQGNSNQPQHF.

V and J are TRBV12-3 or TRBV12-4 and TRBJ2-1; D might be TRBD1 (5 bases). V lost 5 bases, J lost 9 bases, and 8 bases lay in between. The CDR3 contains 11 residues. This CDR3 is CASSPQGEQFF. Written as DNA, the CDR3 is TGTGCCAGCAGTCCCCAGGGTGAGCAGTTCTTC.

V is TRBV27 and J is TRBJ1-5; D is unclear. The germline V gene encodes CDR1 MNHEY and CDR2 SMNVEV (reference sequence). Between the trimmed V and J ends, which lost 7 bases and 0 bases, there was a span of 4 bases. This CDR3 has 12 residues. The CDR3 nucleotides are TGTGCCAGCACTTATAGCAATCAGCCCCAGCATTTT. This gives the protein CASTYSNQPQHF.

This rearrangement joins TRBV3-1 (or the pseudogene TRBV3-2) to TRBJ1-3; unclear D gene. The CDR3 covers 14 residues. V dropped 7 bases and J dropped 4 bases, with 14 bases sitting between them. Germline assignment: CDR1 LGHDT and CDR2 YNNKEL (reference sequence). CDR3 loop: CASKESFSGNTIYF. The CDR3 nucleotides read TGTGCCAGCAAAGAGTCTTTTTCAGGAAACACCATATATTTT.

V usage is TRBV19 and J usage is TRBJ2-1; 12 bases map to TRBD2. Germline V CDR1 and CDR2: LNHDA, SQIVND (reference sequence). This CDR3 comprises 15 residues. V gave up 5 bases and J gave up 4 bases; unmatched junction bases: 3. The CDR3 bases are TGTGCCAGTAGTCTAGCGGGAGGGCCGTACAATGAGCAGTTCTTC. Its translation: CASSLAGGPYNEQFF.

The chain uses TRBV6-5 and TRBJ2-1; D is unresolved. The germline gives CDR1 MNHEY, CDR2 SVGAGI. The CDR3 extends over 14 amino acids. Trimming stripped 4 bases from V and 10 bases from J, with 17 bases between. DNA of the CDR3: TGTGCCAGCAGTTCGTATGACGGGTTTCGAGAGCAGTTCTTC. Translating it yields CASSSYDGFREQFF.

V gene TRBV4-1 combines with J gene TRBJ2-2; D gene uncertain. The germline V gene has CDR1 MGHRA and CDR2 YSYEKL. The CDR3 consists of 11 residues. V was pared by 4 bases and J by 7 bases, with 4 bases between. CDR3 sequence: CASSLHGELFF. The CDR3 DNA reads TGCGCCAGCAGCCTCCACGGGGAGCTGTTTTTT.

The chain recombines TRBV30 with TRBJ1-5; D is perhaps TRBD1 (5 bases). Trimming removed 2 bases at V and 7 bases at J, with 15 bases between. Germline V gene data show CDR1 as GTSNPN and CDR2 as SVGIG (reference sequence). This CDR3 spans 14 amino acids. As DNA, the CDR3 is TGTGCCTGGAGTCATAGAACAAACAGGCAGCCCCAGCATTTT. Its protein is CAWSHRTNRQPQHF.

This chain joins TRBV11-2 and TRBJ1-4; D not certain. Germline V gene lookup returns CDR1 SGHAT and CDR2 FQNNGV. The CDR3 length is 15 residues. Trimming cost V 4 bases and J 8 bases, with 17 bases left between them. CDR3 sequence (DNA): TGTGCCAGCAGCTCTGAAGGTTGGGAATCGGAAAAACTGTTTTTT. This codes for CASSSEGWESEKLFF.

This chain links TRBV7-3 with TRBJ2-1; D gene uncertain. V lost 1 base, J lost 5 bases, and 9 bases lay in between. Germline CDR1 SGHTA, CDR2 FQGTGA. The CDR3 runs 14 residues. The CDR3 sequence: CASSLNSRNNEQFF. The CDR3 bases are TGTGCCAGCAGCTTAAATAGTCGCAACAATGAGCAGTTCTTC.

This clone has more than one count but fewer than ten. The rearrangement uses TRBV7-9 and TRBJ2-2, with 11 nucleotides matching TRBD2. Germline V CDR1 and CDR2: SEHNR, FQNEAQ (reference sequence). With 3 bases clipped from V and 3 bases from J, the junction kept 3 bases outside the gene matches. This CDR3 is 16 amino acids long. Here the CDR3 DNA reads TGTGCCAGCAGCTTTACTAGCGGGGGCTACACCGGGGAGCTGTTTTTT. Amino acid sequence: CASSFTSGGYTGELFF.

To note about this clone: Other DNA sequences in the sample encode the same CDR3. The chain has TRBV7-9 and TRBJ1-5; D is unresolved. Germline V gene sequence: CDR1 SEHNR, CDR2 FQNEAQ (reference sequence). This CDR3 contains 12 residues. V was clipped by 1 base and J by 4 bases, with 2 bases between them. CDR3 bases: TGTGCCAGCAGCTTAGTAAATCAGCCCCAGCATTTT. This sequence encodes CASSLVNQPQHF. Together with reference TRBV7-9 and TRBJ1-5, the CDR3 gives the full variable domain: DTGVSQNPRHKITKRGQNVTFRCDPISEHNRLYWYRQTLGQGPEFLTYFQNEAQLEKSRLLSDRFSAERPKGSFSTLEIQRTEQGDSAMYLCASSLVNQPQHFGDGTRLSIL.

The chain has TRBV27 and TRBJ2-6; D uncertain. The germline V gene encodes CDR1 MNHEY and CDR2 SMNVEV (reference sequence). The CDR3 is 15 amino acids. Trimming took 2 bases from V and 0 from J, leaving 5 bases between them. CDR3 sequence reads: CASSLSPSGANVLTF. The CDR3 DNA reads TGTGCCAGCAGTTTAAGCCCCTCTGGGGCCAACGTCCTGACTTTC.

The rearrangement links TRBV5-1 to TRBJ2-7; tentatively, D is TRBD2 (5 bases). The germline V gene has CDR1 SGHRS and CDR2 YFSETQ. Trimming removed 0 bases at V and 2 bases at J, with 18 bases between. The CDR3 loop spans 17 amino acids. The CDR3 region is CASSLERVRTGTYEQYF. The CDR3 nucleotides read TGCGCCAGCAGCTTGGAAAGGGTCCGGACGGGGACCTACGAGCAGTACTTC.

V is TRBV9 and J is TRBJ1-3; D not certain. This CDR3 contains 16 residues. V lost 0 bases to trimming and J lost 1 base, with 11 bases between them. Germline V gene sequence: CDR1 SGDLS, CDR2 YYNGEE. This chain's CDR3 is CASSVEVGTSGNTIYF. For the CDR3, the DNA is TGTGCCAGCAGCGTAGAGGTTGGCACATCTGGAAACACCATATATTTT.

V usage is TRBV14 and J usage is TRBJ2-5; D remains unclear. Between the trimmed V and J ends, which lost 4 bases and 2 bases, there was a span of 11 bases. In germline, CDR1 is SGHDN, CDR2 FVKESK. CDR3 length equals 14 residues. The CDR3 sequence: CASSRWTGQETQYF. The CDR3 nucleotides are TGTGCCAGCAGCCGCTGGACCGGTCAAGAGACCCAGTACTTC.

The chain employs TRBV5-6 and TRBJ1-2, with a tentative D call TRBD1 (6 bases). Trimming took off 4 bases at V and 4 bases at J, with 23 bases between the two ends. The CDR3 loop spans 17 amino acids. Germline V gives CDR1 SGHDT, CDR2 YYEEEE. The CDR3 region has the DNA TGTGCCAGCAGCCGACCAACGACAGGAACACTTGGCTATGGCTACACCTTC. Protein sequence: CASSRPTTGTLGYGYTF.

The rearrangement uses TRBV7-3 and TRBJ2-5, with 7 positions matching TRBD2. CDR1 is SGHTA and CDR2 is FQGTGA in the germline V gene. The V segment lost 3 bases and the J segment 0 bases; nucleotides outside the gene matches: 4. This CDR3 contains 15 residues. CDR3 residues: CASSFGGRNQETQYF. The DNA of the CDR3 is TGTGCCAGCAGCTTTGGCGGGAGAAACCAAGAGACCCAGTACTTC.

The chain recombines TRBV2 with TRBJ2-1; TRBD2 aligns across 9 bases. This CDR3 spans 14 amino acids. CDR1 and CDR2 (germline): SNHLY, FYNNEI. The V and J ends lost 5 bases and 4 bases, in that order; junction bases with no gene match: 3. CDR3 sequence reads: CASSLSGRYNEQFF. The CDR3 DNA is TGTGCCAGCAGTCTTAGCGGGAGATACAATGAGCAGTTCTTC.

The gene calls are TRBV27 and TRBJ2-7; perhaps D is TRBD1 or TRBD2 (5 bases each). Germline V gene sequence: CDR1 MNHEY, CDR2 SMNVEV (reference sequence). The CDR3 totals 12 residues. V was pared by 5 bases and J by 5 bases, with 10 bases between. The CDR3: CASSGAGHEQYF. The CDR3 DNA follows: TGTGCCAGCAGTGGGGCGGGTCACGAGCAGTACTTC.